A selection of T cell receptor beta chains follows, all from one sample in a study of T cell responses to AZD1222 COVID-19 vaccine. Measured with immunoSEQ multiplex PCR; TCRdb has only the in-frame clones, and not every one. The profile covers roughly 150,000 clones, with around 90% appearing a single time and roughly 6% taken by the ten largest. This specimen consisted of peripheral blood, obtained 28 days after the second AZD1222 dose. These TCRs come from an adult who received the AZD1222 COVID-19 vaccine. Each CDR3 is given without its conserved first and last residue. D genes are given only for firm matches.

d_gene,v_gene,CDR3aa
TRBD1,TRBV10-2,ASSWTGGHDQPQH
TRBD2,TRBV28,ASSFLGLAGSGDTQY
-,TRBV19,ASSIGASNYGYT
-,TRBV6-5,ASSHPVGYEAF
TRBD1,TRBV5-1,ASSFRQGDEQF
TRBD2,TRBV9,ASSAARWAGATTGELF
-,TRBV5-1,ASSVDGAGNEKLF
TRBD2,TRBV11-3,ASSPRSSGGGETQY
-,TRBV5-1,ASSLGEGLNSPLH
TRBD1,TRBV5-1,ASSSPEGAGEKLF
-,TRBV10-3,AIRASNTDTQY
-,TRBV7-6,ASTVDAQAKNSPLH
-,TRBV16,ASSLQETQY
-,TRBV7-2,ASSAGSNTGELF
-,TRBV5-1,ASSPDGQLRGYGYT
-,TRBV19,ASSIAAGSSGANVLT
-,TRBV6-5,ASSWGTGFNQPQH
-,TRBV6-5,ASSYSRDLPGNTIY
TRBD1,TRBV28,ASTPGQAVGHEKLF
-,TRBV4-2,ASSQEGGGYGYT
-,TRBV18,ASSRRDGLSYEQY
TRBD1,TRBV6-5,ASSPGQQGPLRN
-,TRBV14,ASSEDRPLSGNTIY
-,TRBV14,ANPIPVDRMERVRNTIY
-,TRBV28,ASRVSGKGSYT
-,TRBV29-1,SVVPGTNYGYT
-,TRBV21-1,ASSKRRTGTGPITYNSPLH